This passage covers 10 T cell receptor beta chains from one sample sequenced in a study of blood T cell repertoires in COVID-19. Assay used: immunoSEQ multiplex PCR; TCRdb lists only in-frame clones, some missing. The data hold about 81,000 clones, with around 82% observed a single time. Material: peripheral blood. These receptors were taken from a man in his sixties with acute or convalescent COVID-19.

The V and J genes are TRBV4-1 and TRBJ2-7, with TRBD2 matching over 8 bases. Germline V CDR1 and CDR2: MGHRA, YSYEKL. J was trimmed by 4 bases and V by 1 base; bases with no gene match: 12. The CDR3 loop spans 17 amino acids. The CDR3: CASSQAPTGGPGYEQYF. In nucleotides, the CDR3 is TGCGCCAGCAGCCAAGCCCCTACGGGAGGGCCTGGGTACGAGCAGTACTTC.

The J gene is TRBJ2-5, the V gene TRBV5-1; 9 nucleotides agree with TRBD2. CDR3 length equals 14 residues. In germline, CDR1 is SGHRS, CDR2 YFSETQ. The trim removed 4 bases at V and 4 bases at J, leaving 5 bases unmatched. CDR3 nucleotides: TGCGCCAGCAGCCAACGCGGGGGGGCAGAGACCCAGTACTTC. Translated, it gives CASSQRGGAETQYF.

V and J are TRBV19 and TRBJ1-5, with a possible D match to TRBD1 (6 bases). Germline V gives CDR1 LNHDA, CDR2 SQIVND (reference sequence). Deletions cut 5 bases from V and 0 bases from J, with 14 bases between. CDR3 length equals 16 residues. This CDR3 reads CASSFLGGLSNQPQHF. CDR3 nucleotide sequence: TGTGCCAGTAGTTTCCTCGGGGGGCTTAGCAATCAGCCCCAGCATTTT. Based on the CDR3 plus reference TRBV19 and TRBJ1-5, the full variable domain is DGGITQSPKYLFRKEGQNVTLSCEQNLNHDAMYWYRQDPGQGLRLIYYSQIVNDFQKGDIAEGYSVSREKKESFPLTVTSAQKNPTAFYLCASSFLGGLSNQPQHFGDGTRLSIL.

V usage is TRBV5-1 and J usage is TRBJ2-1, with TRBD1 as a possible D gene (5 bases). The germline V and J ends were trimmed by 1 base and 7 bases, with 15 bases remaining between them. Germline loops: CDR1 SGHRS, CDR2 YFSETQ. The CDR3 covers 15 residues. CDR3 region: CASSLLSVKGNEQFF. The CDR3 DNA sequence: TGCGCCAGCAGCTTGTTATCCGTAAAGGGGAATGAGCAGTTCTTC.

CDR3 residues: CASSTQGAGTGYTF. CDR3 bases: TGTGCCAGTAGTACCCAGGGGGCGGGGACTGGCTACACCTTC. The rearrangement links TRBV19 to TRBJ1-2, with 8 nucleotides matching TRBD1. The CDR3 has 14 amino acids. Germline-derived CDR1 and CDR2 are LNHDA and SQIVND (reference sequence). With V trimmed by 4 bases and J by 7 bases, 8 bases remained unmatched. Full variable domain (outside the CDR3, taken from reference TRBV19 and TRBJ1-2): DGGITQSPKYLFRKEGQNVTLSCEQNLNHDAMYWYRQDPGQGLRLIYYSQIVNDFQKGDIAEGYSVSREKKESFPLTVTSAQKNPTAFYLCASSTQGAGTGYTFGSGTRLTVV.

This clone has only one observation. The CDR3 sequence: CASSLDREQPQHF. The CDR3 DNA is TGTGCCAGCAGTCTGGACAGGGAACAGCCCCAGCATTTT. The chain joins TRBV7-2 to TRBJ1-5, with TRBD1 identical over 8 bases. Per germline, CDR1 SGHTA and CDR2 FQGNSA. The V and J ends lost 6 bases and 7 bases, in that order; junction bases with no gene match: 5. The CDR3 sequence is 13 residues long.

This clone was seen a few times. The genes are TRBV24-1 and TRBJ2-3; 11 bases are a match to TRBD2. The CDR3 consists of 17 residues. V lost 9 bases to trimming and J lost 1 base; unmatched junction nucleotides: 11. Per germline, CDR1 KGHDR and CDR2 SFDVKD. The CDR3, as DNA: TGTGCCACCGGTCCGGGACTAGCGGTTTATGGCACAGATACGCAGTATTTT. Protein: CATGPGLAVYGTDTQYF.

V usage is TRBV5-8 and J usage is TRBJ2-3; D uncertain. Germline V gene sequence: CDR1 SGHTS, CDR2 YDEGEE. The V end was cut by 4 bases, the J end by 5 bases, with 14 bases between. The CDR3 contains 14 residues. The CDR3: CASSRRAPLDTQYF. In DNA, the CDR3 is TGTGCCAGCAGCCGGAGAGCCCCTCTAGATACGCAGTATTTT.

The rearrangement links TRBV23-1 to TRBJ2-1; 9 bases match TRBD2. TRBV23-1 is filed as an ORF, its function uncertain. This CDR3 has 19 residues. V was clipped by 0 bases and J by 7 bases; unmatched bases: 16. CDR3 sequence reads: CASSQSTRREGLPLNEQFF. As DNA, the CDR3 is TGCGCCAGCAGTCAATCGACACGGCGGGAGGGCCTTCCACTAAATGAGCAGTTCTTC.

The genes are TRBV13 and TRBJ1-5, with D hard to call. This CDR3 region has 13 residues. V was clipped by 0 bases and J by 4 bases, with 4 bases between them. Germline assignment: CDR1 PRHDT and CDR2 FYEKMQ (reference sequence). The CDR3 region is CASSLGKNQPQHF. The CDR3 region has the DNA TGTGCCAGCAGCTTAGGCAAAAATCAGCCCCAGCATTTT.